The 24 T cell receptor beta chains reported below all come from one sample, sequenced in a study of blood T cells in healthy people across ages. Through a sample-barcoded 5' primer and a J-beta primer mix, a second PCR was run for about 6 to 11 cycles. From the 5' RACE reads, TCRdb called clonotypes with MiXCR, one entry per CDR3 protein. The table records more than 1,000,000 distinct CDR3 sequences, less than 25% of them present only once. These data were also filed under a second study, of T cells of mothers and their children.

Specimen: blood. The receptors here all came from a girl aged 2 to 9 in good health.

CDR3 protein: CASSFDPRGGYGYTF. In DNA form, the CDR3 reads TGTGCCAGCAGCTTTGACCCGAGGGGCGGCTATGGCTACACCTTC. The chain is built from TRBV7-2 and TRBJ1-2; maybe TRBD1 (5 bases). The CDR3 is 15 residues long. The germline gives CDR1 SGHTA, CDR2 FQGNSA. Trimming removed 3 bases at V and 4 bases at J, with 15 bases between.

The chain carries TRBV4-3 and TRBJ2-2; 9 nucleotides match TRBD1. The junction had 2 bases not matched to a gene; V was cut back by 1 base and J by 2 bases. CDR1 is LGHNA, CDR2 YSLEER, per germline. The CDR3 spans 16 residues. The CDR3 loop reads CASSQGTGANTGELFF. In nucleotides, the CDR3 is TGCGCCAGCAGCCAAGGGACAGGGGCCAACACCGGGGAGCTGTTTTTT.

This clonotype was counted between two and nine times. The rearrangement uses TRBV12-3 or TRBV12-4 and TRBJ2-7, with TRBD1 matching 9 bases. Germline trimming cut 5 bases from V and 6 bases from J; bases unmatched to any gene: 8. This CDR3 is 14 amino acids long. The CDR3 reads CASSAPGQGPEQYF. For the CDR3, the DNA is TGTGCCAGCAGTGCCCCGGGACAGGGACCCGAGCAGTACTTC.

The chain has TRBV6-1 and TRBJ2-7, with TRBD2 as a possible D gene (6 bases). Germline V gives CDR1 MNHNS, CDR2 SASEGT. Trimming pared 6 bases from V and 0 bases from J, leaving 12 bases between. The CDR3 is made up of 14 amino acids. CDR3 sequence: CASSGGIASYEQYF. CDR3 DNA sequence: TGTGCCAGCAGCGGAGGGATCGCCTCCTACGAGCAGTACTTC.

This clonotype was seen a handful of times. The V gene is TRBV7-3, the J gene TRBJ2-3; TRBD2 aligns across 7 bases. This CDR3 is 15 amino acids long. The V and J ends lost 5 bases and 4 bases, in that order; junction bases with no gene match: 9. Germline values: CDR1 SGHTA, CDR2 FQGTGA. CDR3 sequence: CASSPIVGGADTQYF. As DNA, the CDR3 is TGTGCCAGCAGCCCAATAGTGGGAGGGGCAGATACGCAGTATTTT.

This chain uses TRBV18 with TRBJ2-3, with TRBD2 matching over 9 bases. With V trimmed by 2 bases and J by 5 bases, 5 bases remained unmatched. The germline gives CDR1 KGHSH, CDR2 LQKENI. The CDR3 is 15 residues long. Here the CDR3 reads CASSPFSGSGDTQYF. The DNA for the CDR3 is TGTGCCAGCTCACCATTTAGCGGGAGCGGAGATACGCAGTATTTT.

This clonotype was seen only a few times. V and J are TRBV12-3 or TRBV12-4 and TRBJ2-5, with TRBD2 identical over 8 bases. Trimming removed 7 bases from V and 5 bases from J; junction bases left unmatched: 9. This CDR3 comprises 14 residues. CDR3 sequence: CASTLLLADETQYF. The CDR3 nucleotides are TGTGCCAGCACCCTATTACTAGCGGATGAGACCCAGTACTTC.

This clonotype was counted a few times. This CDR3 is CASSFGHSNTEAFF. For the CDR3, the DNA is TGTGCCAGCAGCTTCGGACACTCTAACACTGAAGCTTTCTTT. The V call is TRBV11-3, the J call TRBJ1-1; the D gene is possibly TRBD1 (5 bases). The CDR3 length is 14 residues. Germline CDR1 and CDR2: SGHNT and YENEEA. V was shortened by 3 bases and J by 2 bases, with 10 bases between the two germline ends.

This clonotype turned up a few times. The gene calls are TRBV15 and TRBJ1-1; unclear D gene. The CDR3 is 15 residues long. Germline V lookup: CDR1 LNHNV, CDR2 YYDKDF (reference sequence). Trimming removed 0 bases from V and 5 bases from J, with 13 bases in between. CDR3 DNA sequence: TGTGCCACCAGCAGAGAGGGTGGGGTAGAGACTGAAGCTTTCTTT. Its translation: CATSREGGVETEAFF.

This clonotype was observed a handful of times. This chain links TRBV12-3 or TRBV12-4 with TRBJ1-2; the D is unclear. V was shortened by 7 bases and J by 4 bases, with 10 bases between the two germline ends. This CDR3 has 12 amino acids. The CDR3 region has the DNA TGTGCCAGCACTGAGTGGGGCTATGGCTACACCTTC. Its protein product is CASTEWGYGYTF.

The rearrangement uses TRBV4-1 and TRBJ2-2, with TRBD1 identical over 7 bases. The CDR3 runs 14 residues. Per the germline V gene, CDR1 is MGHRA and CDR2 is YSYEKL. V dropped 5 bases and J dropped 4; count of bases not matched to a gene: 4. The CDR3 sequence is CASSEGQFTGELFF. The CDR3 DNA reads TGCGCCAGCAGCGAGGGACAGTTCACCGGGGAGCTGTTTTTT.

The DNA of the CDR3 is TGTGCCACCAGTGAGGAAGGGACAGCCGACTACACCTTC. As protein: CATSEEGTADYTF. This chain connects TRBV24-1 to TRBJ1-2; 7 bases align to TRBD1. J was trimmed by 10 bases and V by 4 bases; bases with no gene match: 8. CDR1 is KGHDR and CDR2 is SFDVKD in the germline V gene. The CDR3 has 13 residues.

The chain's CDR3 is CASSHMDETQYF. The CDR3 coding sequence is TGTGCCAGCAGCCACATGGACGAGACCCAGTACTTC. V and J are TRBV3-1 and TRBJ2-5, with D unresolved. V was clipped by 3 bases and J by 5 bases, with 7 bases between them. The CDR3 runs to 12 residues. CDR1 is LGHDT and CDR2 is YNNKEL in the germline V gene (reference sequence).

The sample holds one count of this clonotype. CDR3 loop: CASSSGLLVTDTQYF. The CDR3 coding sequence is TGTGCCAGCAGCTCGGGACTCCTAGTCACAGATACGCAGTATTTT. This chain uses TRBV7-2 with TRBJ2-3; a possible D gene is TRBD2 (6 bases). This CDR3 spans 15 amino acids. The V end lost 4 bases, the J end lost 2 bases, and 13 bases lay between the germline ends. The V gene's germline CDR1 is SGHTA and CDR2 FQGNSA.

This clonotype was found a few times. The rearrangement uses TRBV12-3 or TRBV12-4 and TRBJ1-4; TRBD1 matches 7 bases. V shed 2 bases, J shed 6 bases, and the junction held 15 bases outside the gene matches. The CDR3 totals 18 residues. The CDR3 reads CASSLPWTGLGYDEKLFF. The CDR3 region has the DNA TGTGCCAGCAGTTTACCCTGGACAGGTCTAGGCTATGATGAAAAACTGTTTTTT.

V usage is TRBV4-1 and J usage is TRBJ2-5; D not certain. The end of the DNA is better explained by TRBJ2-1, so the J call may be wrong. There are 17 residues in the CDR3. Per germline, CDR1 MGHRA and CDR2 YSYEKL. CDR3 in amino acids: CASSQEGAGRVDNEQFF. CDR3 nucleotides: TGCGCCAGCAGCCAAGAAGGAGCAGGTCGCGTTGACAATGAGCAGTTCTTC.

The V call is TRBV13, the J call TRBJ1-2; 7 nucleotides agree with TRBD1. The J segment lost 2 bases and the V segment lost 0 bases, leaving 6 bases of the junction unmatched. The CDR3 runs to 16 residues. Looked up from germline, CDR1 is PRHDT and CDR2 is FYEKMQ (reference sequence). As DNA, the CDR3 is TGTGCCAGCAGCTTAGGCCACAGGGGTCCGAACTATGGCTACACCTTC. Translating it yields CASSLGHRGPNYGYTF.

This sequence joins TRBV7-9 and TRBJ1-4; D gene unclear. The germline V gene has CDR1 SEHNR and CDR2 FQNEAQ (reference sequence). V dropped 4 bases and J dropped 0 bases, with 9 bases sitting between them. The CDR3 spans 15 residues. The CDR3, as DNA: TGTGCCAGCAGCTCGATAGAAGCAACTAATGAAAAACTGTTTTTT. It encodes CASSSIEATNEKLFF. The whole variable domain, remainder taken from reference TRBV7-9 and TRBJ1-4, is DTGVSQNPRHKITKRGQNVTFRCDPISEHNRLYWYRQTLGQGPEFLTYFQNEAQLEKSRLLSDRFSAERPKGSFSTLEIQRTEQGDSAMYLCASSSIEATNEKLFFGSGTQLSVL.

The CDR3: CASSPMDLSFRGRWYGYTF. The CDR3 DNA follows: TGTGCCAGCAGCCCCATGGACTTAAGTTTTAGGGGCCGGTGGTATGGCTACACCTTC. The chain uses TRBV3-1 and TRBJ1-2; tentatively, D is TRBD1 (5 bases). Germline assignment: CDR1 LGHDT and CDR2 YNNKEL (reference sequence). V lost 4 bases, J lost 5 bases, and 29 bases lay in between. The CDR3 covers 19 residues.

The chain uses TRBV20-1 and TRBJ2-5; the D call may be TRBD1 or TRBD2 (5 bases each). In germline, CDR1 is DFQATT, CDR2 SNEGSKA (reference sequence). V was cut by 6 bases and J by 5 bases, with 19 bases left in between. The CDR3 is made up of 14 amino acids. The CDR3 is CSAPDTNEGETQYF. CDR3 DNA sequence: TGCAGTGCACCGGACACAAACGAGGGGGAGACCCAGTACTTC.

The chain joins TRBV28 to TRBJ2-4; no clear D gene. The CDR3 totals 13 residues. Germline CDR1 reads MDHEN; CDR2 reads SYDVKM. V lost 3 bases and J 7 bases, leaving 10 bases between the germline ends. The chain's CDR3 is CASSFEYHNIQYF. In DNA form, the CDR3 reads TGTGCCAGCAGTTTCGAGTACCATAACATTCAGTACTTC.

For this clonotype: Given the absence of the conserved phenylalanine or tryptophan at the CDR3 end, a read error is likely. V is TRBV4-1 and J is TRBJ1-2, with D unresolved. Trimming removed 0 bases at V and 3 bases at J, with 14 bases between. This CDR3 region has 16 residues. From germline, CDR1 is MGHRA and CDR2 YSYEKL. The CDR3, as DNA: TGCGCCAGCAGCCAAGATCGTAACAGCCTTTACTATGGCTACACCTTA. Protein product: CASSQDRNSLYYGYTL.

The chain uses TRBV4-1 and TRBJ2-5; 11 bases align to TRBD1. The V gene end was trimmed by 0 bases and the J gene end by 4 bases; junction bases not matched to a gene: 1. Germline-derived CDR1 and CDR2 are MGHRA and YSYEKL. The CDR3 runs to 15 residues. CDR3 sequence: CASSQDGTGGETQYF. As DNA, the CDR3 is TGCGCCAGCAGCCAAGATGGGACAGGGGGAGAGACCCAGTACTTC.

The chain couples TRBV27 to TRBJ2-1; 9 bases are shared with TRBD2. Per the germline V gene, CDR1 is MNHEY and CDR2 is SMNVEV (reference sequence). After removal of 6 bases from V and 3 bases from J, the junction contained 9 bases not matched to a gene. CDR3 length equals 16 residues. CDR3 sequence: CASRPYGGGGYNEQFF. CDR3 DNA: TGTGCCAGCAGACCCTATGGCGGGGGGGGCTACAATGAGCAGTTCTTC.